Following are 31 T cell receptor beta chains from one sample sequenced in a study of T cells in Graves' hyperthyroidism and ophthalmopathy. RNA transcripts were the template for amplifying TCR beta CDR3 regions. HTBI primers were used for first-round RT-PCR of the TCR CDR3. In TCRdb, the multiplex PCR reads were re-called with MiXCR into one record per CDR3 protein. The sample has 500,000 to 750,000 distinct CDR3 sequences; more than 15% are singletons. Sequencing was carried out using blood. The receptors were sampled from a woman aged 25 to 39 with Graves' hyperthyroidism.

This clonotype appeared a few times. The chain uses TRBV5-5 and TRBJ2-1; TRBD2 matches at 9 bases. The CDR3 is 15 residues long. Germline V CDR1 and CDR2: SGHKS, YYEKEE (reference sequence). The J segment lost 9 bases and the V segment lost 3 bases, leaving 10 bases of the junction unmatched. In DNA, the CDR3 is TGTGCCAGCAGCTCGGGACTAGCCCAGGTATTTGAGCAGTTCTTC. It encodes CASSSGLAQVFEQFF.

This clonotype has just a few counts. The rearrangement uses TRBV27 and TRBJ2-1; D is unresolved. Looked up from germline, CDR1 is MNHEY and CDR2 is SMNVEV (reference sequence). This CDR3 has 15 amino acids. V shed 3 bases and J shed 0 bases, with 9 bases lying between them. The CDR3 protein is CASSFRWSSYNEQFF. The CDR3 coding sequence is TGTGCCAGCAGTTTCCGATGGAGCTCCTACAATGAGCAGTTCTTC.

In its sample, this clonotype was seen many times. The chain couples TRBV30 to TRBJ2-7, with 9 nucleotides matching TRBD1. Unmatched junction bases numbered 6, after V lost 3 bases and J lost 3 bases. The V gene's germline CDR1 is GTSNPN and CDR2 SVGIG (reference sequence). This CDR3 region has 14 residues. Written as DNA, the CDR3 is TGTGCCTGGAGGGAACAGGGGGCCTACTACGAGCAGTACTTC. It is translated as CAWREQGAYYEQYF.

This chain connects TRBV6-1 to TRBJ1-1, with 9 bases fitting TRBD1. CDR1 is MNHNS, CDR2 SASEGT, per germline. CDR3 size: 16 residues. Germline trimming cut 0 bases from V and 5 bases from J; bases unmatched to any gene: 7. The CDR3 region has the DNA TGTGCCAGCAGTGAAGCACAGGGGGCGTTTCGGACTGAAGCTTTCTTT. Protein: CASSEAQGAFRTEAFF.

This clonotype appeared many times. At one of its ends the junction is not consistent with the germline gene, which may arise from a read error. The rearrangement uses TRBV20-1 and TRBJ2-1, with 8 bases lining up with TRBD1. Germline V gene lookup returns CDR1 DFQATT and CDR2 SNEGSKA (reference sequence). This CDR3 region has 13 residues. Here the CDR3 DNA reads TGCAGTGCTCGAGAGGACAGGGTTAATGAGCAGTTCTTC. Protein: CSAREDRVNEQFF.

V and J are TRBV13 and TRBJ2-7, with 11 bases identical to TRBD2. The CDR3 has 17 residues. Germline-derived CDR1 and CDR2 are PRHDT and FYEKMQ (reference sequence). V lost 1 base to trimming and J lost 5 bases; unmatched junction nucleotides: 10. The DNA for the CDR3 is TGTGCCAGCAGCTTAGATGGCGTAGCGGGAGGGGTGAACGAGCAGTACTTC. Translated: CASSLDGVAGGVNEQYF.

The chain combines TRBV27 with TRBJ1-5, with D tentatively TRBD1 (5 bases). The CDR3 sequence is 13 residues long. V gave up 3 bases and J gave up 7 bases, with 10 bases separating them. Per the germline V gene, CDR1 is MNHEY and CDR2 is SMNVEV (reference sequence). The CDR3 is CASSLGRAQPQHF. The DNA for the CDR3 is TGTGCCAGCAGTTTGGGCAGGGCCCAGCCCCAGCATTTT.

In its sample, this clonotype was seen a few times. CDR3 bases: TGTGCCAGCAGCTTAGGGTACAAAACAGATACGCAGTATTTT. This sequence encodes CASSLGYKTDTQYF. The chain has TRBV7-9 and TRBJ2-3, with unresolved D. Germline lookup yields CDR1 SEHNR and CDR2 FQNEAQ (reference sequence). The CDR3 is 14 amino acids. Trimming left V 1 base short and J 3 bases short, with 8 bases between. The complete variable domain, with remaining parts taken from reference TRBV7-9 and TRBJ2-3, reads DTGVSQNPRHKITKRGQNVTFRCDPISEHNRLYWYRQTLGQGPEFLTYFQNEAQLEKSRLLSDRFSAERPKGSFSTLEIQRTEQGDSAMYLCASSLGYKTDTQYFGPGTRLTVL.

Many counts were recorded for this clonotype. The gene calls are TRBV20-1 and TRBJ2-3; the D gene is possibly TRBD2 (6 bases). Germline V lookup: CDR1 DFQATT, CDR2 SNEGSKA (reference sequence). The CDR3 length is 16 residues. Trimming took 3 bases from V and 2 from J, leaving 18 bases between them. The DNA for the CDR3 is TGCAGTGCTAGGTCGTCAAGGGACTTTGCCACAGATACGCAGTATTTT. This sequence encodes CSARSSRDFATDTQYF.

Only a few counts were recorded for this clonotype. This chain uses TRBV7-9 with TRBJ1-4, with D possibly matching TRBD1 (6 bases). V was pared by 5 bases and J by 7 bases, with 14 bases between. The length of the CDR3 is 14 residues. In germline, CDR1 is SEHNR, CDR2 FQNEAQ (reference sequence). The CDR3 DNA is TGTGCCAGCAGCCAGACCCGAGGGGGTGAAAAACTGTTTTTT. Translated: CASSQTRGGEKLFF.

V gene TRBV28 combines with J gene TRBJ2-7, with 7 bases matching TRBD1. The CDR3 covers 16 residues. With 5 bases clipped from V and 3 bases from J, the junction kept 13 bases outside the gene matches. The germline V gene encodes CDR1 MDHEN and CDR2 SYDVKM. For the CDR3, the DNA is TGTGCCAGCAGTCCCTCACAATGGACAGGTGGCTACGAGCAGTACTTC. This gives the protein CASSPSQWTGGYEQYF.

This sequence joins TRBV20-1 and TRBJ2-1; 8 bases agree with TRBD2. The CDR3 contains 16 residues. With V trimmed by 3 bases and J by 6 bases, 13 bases remained unmatched. Germline CDR1 DFQATT, CDR2 SNEGSKA (reference sequence). The CDR3: CSASRAGAGSINEQFF. Here the CDR3 DNA reads TGCAGTGCTAGCCGAGCGGGAGCTGGTTCTATCAATGAGCAGTTCTTC.

This clonotype was picked up many times. The chain uses TRBV9 and TRBJ2-1; the D call may be TRBD1 or TRBD2 (6 bases each). V gave up 0 bases and J gave up 5 bases, with 12 bases separating them. The germline V gene encodes CDR1 SGDLS and CDR2 YYNGEE. The CDR3 loop spans 15 amino acids. DNA of the CDR3: TGTGCCAGCAGCGTAGGAAGGGGGGTAAACAATGAGCAGTTCTTC. Encoded protein: CASSVGRGVNNEQFF.

This clonotype has a count of ten or more. The V and J genes are TRBV28 and TRBJ2-1, with TRBD2 identical over 9 bases. The CDR3 totals 15 residues. Germline loops: CDR1 MDHEN, CDR2 SYDVKM. Germline trimming cut 3 bases from V and 4 bases from J; bases unmatched to any gene: 4. The CDR3 coding sequence is TGTGCCAGCAGTTTTGGACTAGCGCCTTACAATGAGCAGTTCTTC. The encoded protein is CASSFGLAPYNEQFF. The whole variable domain, filled in from reference TRBV28 and TRBJ2-1, reads DVKVTQSSRYLVKRTGEKVFLECVQDMDHENMFWYRQDPGLGLRLIYFSYDVKMKEKGDIPEGYSVSREKKERFSLILESASTNQTSMYLCASSFGLAPYNEQFFGPGTRLTVL.

This clonotype has at least ten counts. V and J are TRBV7-6 and TRBJ2-7, with D unresolved. Trimming pared 0 bases from V and 0 bases from J, leaving 9 bases between. The length of the CDR3 is 15 residues. Germline CDR1 reads SGHVS; CDR2 reads FNYEAQ. The CDR3 region is CASSLASGNSYEQYF. The CDR3 region has the DNA TGTGCCAGCAGCTTAGCGAGTGGAAACTCCTACGAGCAGTACTTC.

The chain is built from TRBV27 and TRBJ2-3; possibly TRBD2 for D (5 bases). V lost 6 bases to trimming and J lost 0 bases, with 13 bases between them. Germline CDR1 MNHEY, CDR2 SMNVEV (reference sequence). There are 15 residues in the CDR3. The CDR3, as DNA: TGTGCCAGCAGCTCCTATTCGGGGAGCACAGATACGCAGTATTTT. This codes for CASSSYSGSTDTQYF.

As for this clonotype: This may come from a read error, since a much larger clone is one base off. The V gene is TRBV7-9, the J gene TRBJ2-1; 11 positions agree with TRBD2. Germline V CDR1 and CDR2: SEHNR, FQNEAQ (reference sequence). This CDR3 contains 17 residues. CDR3 nucleotides: TGTGCCGGCAGCTTAGAGGTCAGAACTAGCGGGAGAGTTGAGCAGTTCTTC. This codes for CAGSLEVRTSGRVEQFF.

In this sample, this clonotype turned up many times. The rearrangement links TRBV9 to TRBJ2-3, with 9 nucleotides matching TRBD2. The V and J ends lost 0 bases and 4 bases, in that order; junction bases with no gene match: 6. This CDR3 contains 16 residues. CDR1 and CDR2 (germline): SGDLS, YYNGEE. In DNA, the CDR3 is TGTGCCAGCAGCGTAGTGTCAGCGGGAGGCTCAGATACGCAGTATTTT. As protein: CASSVVSAGGSDTQYF.

This clonotype was observed at least ten times. This chain uses TRBV3-1 with TRBJ1-2; D might be TRBD1 (6 bases). Germline V gives CDR1 LGHDT, CDR2 YNNKEL (reference sequence). V lost 4 bases and J lost 8, with 17 bases in between. The CDR3 covers 14 residues. CDR3 DNA sequence: TGTGCCAGCAGCCCTCCTGGAGGGGGTCGCGGCTACACCTTC. Translation: CASSPPGGGRGYTF.

This clonotype was observed at least ten times. V and J are TRBV5-1 and TRBJ2-5; 12 positions match TRBD2. In germline, CDR1 is SGHRS, CDR2 YFSETQ. This CDR3 has 16 amino acids. The ends lost 2 bases at V and 0 bases at J; junction bases unmatched: 2. Written as DNA, the CDR3 is TGCGCCAGCAGCTTCCGGACTAGCGGGAACCAAGAGACCCAGTACTTC. Its protein product is CASSFRTSGNQETQYF.

This clonotype has ten or more counts. The chain combines TRBV18 with TRBJ2-6; 7 bases agree with TRBD1. J lost 3 bases, V lost 1 base, and 3 bases had no gene match. The CDR3 contains 16 residues. CDR1 and CDR2 from the germline V gene are KGHSH and LQKENI. The CDR3: CASSPQGAIGANVLTF. CDR3 DNA: TGTGCCAGCTCACCACAGGGGGCGATTGGGGCCAACGTCCTGACTTTC.

This clonotype was observed at least ten times. The rearrangement uses TRBV20-1 and TRBJ2-7; 10 nucleotides match TRBD1. The CDR3 length is 14 residues. V lost 6 bases and J lost 5; bases outside the gene matches: 10. Germline loops: CDR1 DFQATT, CDR2 SNEGSKA (reference sequence). DNA for the CDR3: TGCAGTGCAGAGTCCGGGGACAGGGGACACGAGCAGTACTTC. Encoded protein: CSAESGDRGHEQYF.

Ten or more counts support this clonotype. This chain uses TRBV10-1 with TRBJ2-3, with D hard to call. This CDR3 spans 14 amino acids. Germline V gene data show CDR1 as WNHNN and CDR2 as SYGVQD (reference sequence). V was pared by 2 bases and J by 1 base, with 7 bases between. CDR3: CASSEASRTDTQYF. CDR3 in DNA: TGCGCCAGCAGTGAGGCTTCCCGCACAGATACGCAGTATTTT.

There are many counts of this clonotype. CDR3 amino acids: CAWSGLASPGDEQFF. CDR3 in DNA: TGTGCCTGGAGTGGGTTGGCTAGCCCAGGGGATGAGCAGTTCTTC. V usage is TRBV30 and J usage is TRBJ2-1; TRBD1 is a possible D gene (6 bases). Per germline, CDR1 GTSNPN and CDR2 SVGIG (reference sequence). V was pared by 1 base and J by 8 bases, with 18 bases between. There are 15 residues in the CDR3.

The CDR3 DNA follows: TGCGCCAGCAGCCTTTACAGGGGATCTAATGAAAAACTGTTTTTT. This translates into CASSLYRGSNEKLFF. The rearrangement uses TRBV4-1 and TRBJ1-4; 7 bases are shared with TRBD1. Germline trimming cut 4 bases from V and 3 bases from J; bases unmatched to any gene: 5. Germline V lookup: CDR1 MGHRA, CDR2 YSYEKL. This CDR3 contains 15 residues.

This clonotype has ten or more counts. This chain links TRBV12-5 with TRBJ2-7; 11 bases are a match to TRBD1. The CDR3 runs to 15 residues. Germline V CDR1 and CDR2: LGHNT, FRNRAP. Losses at the gene ends were 4 bases for V and 2 bases for J; bases not matched to a gene: 4. CDR3 protein: CASGWGQGVPYEQYF. The CDR3 nucleotides read TGTGCTAGTGGTTGGGGACAGGGGGTCCCCTACGAGCAGTACTTC.

This clonotype was seen repeatedly, ten times or more. V and J are TRBV27 and TRBJ2-5; 9 bases align to TRBD1. The J segment lost 5 bases and the V segment lost 5 bases, leaving 18 bases of the junction unmatched. The CDR3 runs to 18 residues. The germline V gene has CDR1 MNHEY and CDR2 SMNVEV (reference sequence). This CDR3 is CASSHPAAPGQGVETQYF. CDR3 nucleotides: TGTGCCAGCAGTCACCCAGCCGCCCCGGGACAGGGAGTGGAGACCCAGTACTTC.

This clonotype was picked up many times. V usage is TRBV11-1 and J usage is TRBJ1-5; 9 nucleotides agree with TRBD1. The CDR3 is 19 amino acids. Germline lookup yields CDR1 SGHAT and CDR2 FQDESV (reference sequence). V gave up 5 bases and J gave up 9 bases; unmatched junction bases: 23. CDR3 bases: TGTGCCAGCAGCCCTCCTTCGACCAAACCGGGACAGGGCCCTCCGCCCCAGCATTTT. Translating it yields CASSPPSTKPGQGPPPQHF.

This clonotype was observed many times. The rearrangement uses TRBV3-1 and TRBJ2-3; 14 bases fit TRBD2. The CDR3 sequence is 18 residues long. Germline V CDR1 and CDR2: LGHDT, YNNKEL (reference sequence). V lost 1 base and J lost 6; bases outside the gene matches: 9. The CDR3 reads CASSQVRGTSGRGDTQYF. CDR3 bases: TGTGCCAGCAGCCAAGTTCGTGGGACTAGCGGGAGAGGTGATACGCAGTATTTT.

This clonotype was found many times. This chain joins TRBV2 and TRBJ2-1; 9 positions match TRBD2. The trim removed 6 bases at V and 9 bases at J, leaving 3 bases unmatched. Germline CDR1 is SNHLY and CDR2 is FYNNEI. The CDR3 contains 12 residues. For the CDR3, the DNA is TGTGCCAGCAGGCGGGAGGGCGGTGAGCAGTTCTTC. It yields the protein CASRREGGEQFF. The variable domain in full, completed from reference TRBV2 and TRBJ2-1, reads EPEVTQTPSHQVTQMGQEVILRCVPISNHLYFYWYRQILGQKVEFLVSFYNNEISEKSEIFDDQFSVERPDGSNFTLKIRSTKLEDSAMYFCASRREGGEQFFGPGTRLTVL.

This clonotype was seen many times. The gene calls are TRBV12-3 or TRBV12-4 and TRBJ2-1; D is perhaps TRBD2 (6 bases). The germline V and J ends were trimmed by 2 bases and 1 base, with 9 bases remaining between them. The CDR3 is made up of 15 amino acids. In DNA, the CDR3 is TGTGCCAGCAGTTTAAGGAGGGATTCCTACAATGAGCAGTTCTTC. This encodes CASSLRRDSYNEQFF.